This T cell receptor (beta chain) came from a study of cytomegalovirus exposure and HLA in healthy donors. About the study: Early released data had tens of millions of unique TCRs, all coming from HLA-typed donors. The study, taken as a whole, reports: In most subjects, TCR beta sequences reportedly gave accurate predictions of HLA-A and HLA-B alleles. With DRB1 most and HLA-C fewest, TCR association rates differed between HLA loci in a later analysis. When the data were analyzed later, several of the most significant clusters appeared to be linked to common viral pathogens.

To note about this clone: Its target is unknown.

V was trimmed by 1 base and J by 5 bases, leaving 8 bases between them. Germline V lookup: CDR1 GTSNPN, CDR2 SVGIG (reference sequence). The CDR3 runs to 13 residues. The PCR used 60 Vbeta and 13 Jbeta primers. Profiled with immunoSEQ multiplex PCR; TCRdb holds only in-frame clones, not every one. Here the sample spans approximately 190,000 clones, 70% to 80% being singletons. The specimen was PBMCs. The source is a woman between 25 and 40 years old in good health and CMV-seropositive. This chain joins TRBV30 and TRBJ2-2; D is uncertain. CDR3 protein: CAWSGGVTGELFF. CDR3 nucleotide sequence: TGTGCCTGGAGTGGAGGAGTGACCGGGGAGCTGTTTTTT.